Sequencing of this TCR beta chain was carried out in a study of beta chain features in type 1 diabetes. The CDR3 spans 12 residues. From germline, CDR1 is SEHNR and CDR2 FQNEAQ (reference sequence). Trimming shortened V by 0 bases and J by 10 bases, and 7 bases separated the two germline ends. This clone appeared many times. Expressed TCRB transcripts were sequenced, since all the RNA that had been isolated was reverse transcribed. The method was immunoSEQ multiplex PCR; TCRdb's version includes in-frame clones alone and lacks a portion of them. This sample has about 140,000 clones, with roughly 9.7% found just once.

V is TRBV7-9 and J is TRBJ2-1; D might be TRBD2 (6 bases). Sequencing used central memory CD4+ T cells from blood. This TCR derives from a woman between 40 and 50 years old in good health. CDR3 residues: CASSLAGGEQFF. The CDR3 DNA sequence: TGTGCCAGCAGCTTAGCTGGGGGGGAGCAGTTCTTC. Full variable domain (outside the CDR3, taken from reference TRBV7-9 and TRBJ2-1): DTGVSQNPRHKITKRGQNVTFRCDPISEHNRLYWYRQTLGQGPEFLTYFQNEAQLEKSRLLSDRFSAERPKGSFSTLEIQRTEQGDSAMYLCASSLAGGEQFFGPGTRLTVL.